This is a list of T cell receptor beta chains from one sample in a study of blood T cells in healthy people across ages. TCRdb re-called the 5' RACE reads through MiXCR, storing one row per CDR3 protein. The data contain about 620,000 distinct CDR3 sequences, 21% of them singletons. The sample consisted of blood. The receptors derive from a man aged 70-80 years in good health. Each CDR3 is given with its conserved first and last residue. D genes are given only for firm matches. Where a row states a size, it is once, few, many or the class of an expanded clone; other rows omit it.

CSVAHPTGAEQYF TGCAGCGTTGCTCACCCCACAGGGGCCGAGCAGTACTTC TRBJ2-7 few TRBV29-1 TRBD1
CASGQVSSNQPQHF TGTGCCAGCGGACAGGTTTCTAGCAATCAGCCCCAGCATTTT TRBJ1-5 few TRBV27 TRBD1
CASSQDGGSARYNEQFF TGCGCCAGCAGCCAAGACGGCGGGAGCGCCAGATACAATGAGCAGTTCTTC TRBJ2-1 few TRBV4-3 TRBD2
CSVDGGGPTGELFF TGCAGCGTTGACGGGGGAGGGCCAACCGGGGAGCTGTTTTTT TRBJ2-2 - TRBV29-1 TRBD2
CSARRATEETQYF TGCAGTGCTAGAAGGGCGACTGAAGAGACCCAGTACTTC TRBJ2-5 - TRBV20-1 -
CASSPRRGRGLNTGELFF TGTGCCAGCAGCCCGCGACGGGGGCGGGGGCTAAACACCGGGGAGCTGTTTTTT TRBJ2-2 few TRBV25-1 -
CASSLSSTGLESYEQYF TGTGCCAGCAGTTTGTCGAGCACAGGGTTGGAGAGCTACGAGCAGTACTTC TRBJ2-7 few TRBV12-3/TRBV12-4 -
CAGHLDRPSTEAFF TGTGCCGGACACCTGGACAGGCCCAGCACTGAAGCTTTCTTT TRBJ1-1 - TRBV2 TRBD1
CSASPRHLAGDYNEQFF TGCAGTGCTAGCCCGAGGCACCTAGCGGGGGACTACAATGAGCAGTTCTTC TRBJ2-1 - TRBV20-1 TRBD2
CSVVGAGADTQYF TGCAGCGTTGTCGGGGCGGGAGCGGATACGCAGTATTTT TRBJ2-3 many TRBV29-1 TRBD2
CASRARARGLIRDEQYF TGTGCCAGCAGGGCTCGGGCGAGGGGGCTAATTCGGGACGAGCAGTACTTC TRBJ2-7 - TRBV27 TRBD1
CSARTTLAGGPSAKNIQYF TGCAGTGCTAGGACCACGCTAGCGGGAGGGCCGTCAGCTAAAAACATTCAGTACTTC TRBJ2-4 - TRBV20-1 TRBD2
CASSLARLAEETQYF TGTGCCAGCAGCTTAGCGAGGCTAGCCGAAGAGACCCAGTACTTC TRBJ2-5 - TRBV7-2 -